This entry describes one T cell receptor (beta chain). The data originate from a study of blood T cell repertoires in COVID-19. The overall study: PBMCs, B-cell-depleted T cells, or T cells were the source of the cDNA or gDNA that made up the material.

Per the original data handling: How many nucleated cells were present was estimated from reference gene primer amplification. The protocol was immunoSEQ multiplex PCR, while the TCRdb copy is restricted to in-frame clones and leaves out a portion. V and J calls and clone size come straight from that table; D and trimming were deduced from the DNA. The repertoire holds approximately 400,000 clones, with 80% to 90% as singletons. V was clipped by 0 bases and J by 5 bases, with 29 bases between them. Per germline, CDR1 SGHRS and CDR2 YFSETQ. The CDR3 spans 20 residues. Sequences were obtained from peripheral blood. The chain couples TRBV5-1 to TRBJ1-2; D may be TRBD1 (6 bases). The origin of this receptor is a man aged 35-49 years with acute or convalescent COVID-19. The DNA for the CDR3 is TGCGCCAGCAGCTTGGCGGGGGGACATTTGAGGACCTCCGTACAATATGGCTACACCTTC. Translating it yields CASSLAGGHLRTSVQYGYTF.